The 21 T cell receptor beta chains below were found in one sample sequenced in a study of monozygotic twins with inflammatory bowel disease. TCRdb reanalyzed the 5' RACE reads, giving one entry per CDR3 protein sequence and no DNA. The sample is made up of around 410,000 distinct CDR3 sequences, and the top ten hold 2% to 3% of it. The sample was blood. The receptor set was obtained from a human donor with ulcerative colitis or Crohn's disease, or a healthy co-twin of an affected twin (not recorded which).

The chain joins TRBV12-3 or TRBV12-4 to TRBJ2-7. The length of the CDR3 is 13 residues. The CDR3 sequence is CASRSNQVYEQYF.

The chain has TRBV12-3 or TRBV12-4 and TRBJ1-1; with no DNA, the TCRdb D assignment of TRBD1 cannot be verified. The CDR3 totals 14 residues. CDR3 residues: CASSRGHTNTEAFF.

This chain connects TRBV7-6 to TRBJ1-1; TCRdb calls TRBD1, which cannot be checked without DNA. Germline CDR1 and CDR2: SGHVS and FNYEAQ. This CDR3 contains 15 residues. CDR3 region: CASSPRTGLNTEAFF.

The J gene is TRBJ2-7, the V gene TRBV5-1; with no DNA, the TCRdb D assignment of TRBD2 cannot be verified. The CDR3 covers 14 residues. Germline V gene lookup returns CDR1 SGHRS and CDR2 YFSETQ. CDR3 sequence: CASSSVGLVGEQYF.

This chain uses TRBV7-9 with TRBJ1-4; TCRdb proposes TRBD1, but this gene call is untestable without DNA. The CDR3 sequence is 12 residues long. CDR1 SEHNR and CDR2 FQNEAQ come from the germline V gene (reference sequence). CDR3 in amino acids: CASRRGTEKLFF.

This chain's CDR3 is CAWSRNTGELFF. V is TRBV30 and J is TRBJ2-2. Per germline, CDR1 GTSNPN and CDR2 SVGIG (reference sequence). CDR3 length: 12 residues.

The J gene is TRBJ2-3, the V gene TRBV19; TCRdb's D call of TRBD1 is untestable without DNA. The CDR3 is 17 amino acids. Germline-derived CDR1 and CDR2 are LNHDA and SQIVND (reference sequence). The CDR3 here is CASSISTGKTSTDTQYF.

CDR3 sequence reads: CSASDFGRYNEQFF. The chain carries TRBV20-1 and TRBJ2-1. Germline CDR1 is DFQATT and CDR2 is SNEGSKA (reference sequence). The CDR3 has 14 amino acids.

This chain uses TRBV6-5 with TRBJ2-3. The CDR3 loop spans 14 amino acids. CDR1 and CDR2 from the germline V gene are MNHEY and SVGAGI. CDR3 in amino acids: CASSYGTRQDTQYF.

The gene calls are TRBV6-5 and TRBJ2-4. The germline V gene encodes CDR1 MNHEY and CDR2 SVGAGI. This CDR3 spans 14 amino acids. CDR3 in amino acids: CASSYSGAKNIQYF.

The gene calls are TRBV18 and TRBJ2-4; the TCRdb call, TRBD2, lacks DNA for checking. Germline assignment: CDR1 KGHSH and CDR2 LQKENI. The CDR3 consists of 15 residues. CDR3: CASSPDFLAKNIQYF.

The genes are TRBV2 and TRBJ2-7; TCRdb calls TRBD1, which cannot be checked without DNA. Germline CDR1 and CDR2: SNHLY and FYNNEI. The CDR3 covers 14 residues. The CDR3 sequence is CASSPRTDSYEQYF.

This chain connects TRBV7-2 to TRBJ2-5; absent DNA, TCRdb's TRBD1 call cannot be checked. The length of the CDR3 is 13 residues. The germline V gene encodes CDR1 SGHTA and CDR2 FQGNSA. The CDR3 region is CATGRQGLETQYF. Complete variable domain (other parts from reference TRBV7-2 and TRBJ2-5): GAGVSQSPSNKVTEKGKDVELRCDPISGHTALYWYRQSLGQGLEFLIYFQGNSAPDKSGLPSDRFSAERTGGSVSTLTIQRTQQEDSAVYLCATGRQGLETQYFGPGTRLLVL.

J is TRBJ2-1 and V is TRBV11-1; TCRdb proposes TRBD1, but this gene call is untestable without DNA. CDR1 and CDR2 from the germline V gene are SGHAT and FQDESV (reference sequence). This CDR3 contains 13 residues. The CDR3 region is CASSLVSQAEQFF.

The chain links TRBV7-2 to TRBJ1-2. Per germline, CDR1 SGHTA and CDR2 FQGNSA. The CDR3 length is 11 residues. CDR3 in amino acids: CASSLDYGYTF.

CDR3 residues: CATSREAGQVYNEQFF. J is TRBJ2-1 and V is TRBV15; TCRdb's D call of TRBD1 is untestable without DNA. Germline V gene sequence: CDR1 LNHNV, CDR2 YYDKDF (reference sequence). The CDR3 sequence is 16 residues long.

The chain recombines TRBV19 with TRBJ1-1; TCRdb's D call, TRBD1, is unchecked because there is no DNA. The CDR3 length is 14 residues. Germline V gene data show CDR1 as LNHDA and CDR2 as SQIVND (reference sequence). The CDR3 reads CASSYREEGTEAFF.

The chain joins TRBV9 to TRBJ1-6. Germline V CDR1 and CDR2: SGDLS, YYNGEE. This CDR3 has 14 residues. CDR3 sequence reads: CASSVATGSSPLHF.

The rearrangement links TRBV13 to TRBJ1-3; TCRdb picks TRBD1, but there is no DNA to check that call. This CDR3 has 15 amino acids. CDR1 is PRHDT and CDR2 is FYEKMQ in the germline V gene (reference sequence). CDR3: CASSYGTASGNTIYF.

The chain is built from TRBV25-1 and TRBJ1-2. The CDR3 has 15 residues. Germline V gene lookup returns CDR1 MGHDK and CDR2 SYGVNS. CDR3: CASSEFMGPTAGYTF.

The J gene is TRBJ2-7, the V gene TRBV30; TCRdb selects TRBD1, and the lack of DNA leaves this call unchecked. The germline V gene has CDR1 GTSNPN and CDR2 SVGIG (reference sequence). The CDR3 totals 13 residues. The CDR3 loop reads CAWSPQGLGEQYF.